Listed below are T cell receptor beta chains from one sample, sequenced in a study of cytomegalovirus exposure and HLA in healthy donors. Profiled with immunoSEQ multiplex PCR; TCRdb holds only in-frame clones, not every one. The sample comprises roughly 170,000 clones, roughly 80% of which are singletons, and about 0.8% rests with the top ten. Sequencing was done on a sample of PBMCs. These receptors all come from a woman under 30 in good health and CMV-seronegative. CDR3s include the opening cysteine and the closing phenylalanine or tryptophan. The D gene is left open where the match is weak. The listing skips clone size in some rows; elsewhere it reads once, few, many or a size class.

TRBJ2-5,.,TRBD2,TRBV6-5,CASSGLAQETQYF,TGTGCCAGCAGCGGACTAGCGCAAGAGACCCAGTACTTC
TRBJ2-2,.,.,TRBV27,CASTHRVLRTGELFF,TGTGCCAGCACGCACAGGGTCCTGAGGACCGGGGAGCTGTTTTTT
TRBJ2-7,.,.,TRBV7-9,CSSSLQGKGARDYEQYF,TGTTCCAGCAGCTTGCAGGGAAAAGGGGCCAGGGACTACGAGCAGTACTTC
TRBJ2-7,few,TRBD1,TRBV28,CASRSDRERSYEQYF,TGTGCCAGCAGGAGCGACAGGGAAAGGTCCTACGAGCAGTACTTC
TRBJ1-4,.,TRBD1,TRBV18,CASSSGQGASNEKLFF,TGTGCCAGCTCATCCGGACAGGGTGCGTCGAATGAAAAACTGTTTTTT
TRBJ2-3,.,.,TRBV7-2,CASSYPSTDTQYF,TGTGCCAGCAGTTATCCTAGCACAGATACGCAGTATTTT
TRBJ2-7,few,TRBD2,TRBV10-3,CATLQASEREPYEQYF,TGTGCCACCCTCCAGGCGTCGGAGCGGGAGCCCTACGAGCAGTACTTC
TRBJ1-5,.,TRBD1,TRBV6-1,CASSERSTGQGERKRQPQHF,TGTGCCAGCAGTGAGAGAAGCACGGGACAGGGGGAGAGAAAGAGACAGCCCCAGCATTTT
TRBJ2-2,.,TRBD2,TRBV19,CASNGWSSGSPGELFF,TGTGCCAGTAACGGTTGGTCTAGCGGGAGCCCCGGGGAGCTGTTTTTT
TRBJ2-7,.,TRBD2,TRBV9,CASSVAAGTSYEQYF,TGTGCCAGCAGCGTGGCAGCGGGAACAAGCTACGAGCAGTACTTC
TRBJ2-3,.,.,TRBV5-1,CASSLGPWGVRYTDTQYF,TGCGCCAGCAGCTTGGGCCCGTGGGGGGTTCGGTACACAGATACGCAGTATTTT
TRBJ2-1,.,.,TRBV7-9,CASSLVGWGSEEIDNEQFF,TGTGCCAGCAGCTTAGTGGGGTGGGGTAGCGAGGAAATAGACAATGAGCAGTTCTTC
TRBJ2-5,.,.,TRBV21-1,CASSPDRGSAEETQYF,TGTGCCAGCAGCCCAGATCGAGGGTCAGCGGAAGAGACCCAGTACTTC
TRBJ2-2,.,TRBD1,TRBV7-9,CSSSLTGDRTGELFF,TGTTCCAGCAGCTTAACAGGGGACAGGACCGGGGAGCTGTTTTTT
TRBJ2-7,.,TRBD1,TRBV11-2,CASSSDRGVHLEQYF,TGTGCCAGCAGCTCCGACAGGGGCGTTCATCTCGAGCAGTACTTC
TRBJ2-7,.,.,TRBV7-2,CASSLRGANEQYF,TGTGCCAGCAGCTTACGGGGGGCTAACGAGCAGTACTTC
TRBJ2-1,.,TRBD2,TRBV7-9,CASSQSSGGGYNEQFF,TGTGCCAGCAGCCAGTCTAGCGGGGGGGGCTACAATGAGCAGTTCTTC
TRBJ2-7,.,TRBD1,TRBV11-2,CASTRNRGLTGEQYF,TGTGCCAGCACCCGAAACAGGGGGCTAACGGGCGAGCAGTACTTC
TRBJ2-7,.,.,TRBV10-3,CAISPDLEEFEQYF,TGTGCCATCAGTCCCGACCTGGAGGAGTTCGAGCAGTACTTC
TRBJ2-5,.,.,TRBV28,CASSFSRGSGAQYF,TGTGCCAGCAGTTTTAGTAGGGGATCGGGGGCCCAGTACTTC
TRBJ2-5,.,TRBD2,TRBV11-2,CASSFWLSGGQETQYF,TGTGCCAGCAGCTTCTGGTTATCGGGGGGGCAAGAGACCCAGTACTTC
TRBJ2-7,.,TRBD2,TRBV11-1,CASSLLLAGYEQYF,TGTGCCAGCAGCTTATTACTAGCGGGCTACGAGCAGTACTTC
TRBJ2-7,.,.,TRBV5-5,CASSLERISYEQYF,TGTGCCAGCAGCTTGGAGAGGATATCCTACGAGCAGTACTTC
TRBJ2-1,.,.,TRBV6-5,CASSYRGTIGNEQFF,TGTGCCAGCAGTTACAGAGGAACAATCGGCAATGAGCAGTTCTTC
TRBJ2-7,.,.,TRBV6-1,CASSERGAESYEQYF,TGTGCCAGCAGTGAACGGGGGGCGGAATCCTACGAGCAGTACTTC
TRBJ2-7,.,TRBD1,TRBV6-1,CASSEPDRASYEQYF,TGTGCCAGCAGTGAACCGGACAGGGCATCCTACGAGCAGTACTTC
TRBJ2-3,.,TRBD1,TRBV19,CASSNGQGKGRNTQYF,TGTGCCAGTAGCAACGGACAGGGGAAGGGCAGGAATACGCAGTATTTT
TRBJ2-3,.,.,TRBV7-3,CASSQSTDTQYF,TGTGCCAGCAGTCAAAGCACAGATACGCAGTATTTT
TRBJ2-2,.,.,TRBV5-1,CASSFDTDKNTGELFF,TGCGCCAGCAGCTTTGATACCGACAAGAACACCGGGGAGCTGTTTTTT
TRBJ1-2,.,.,TRBV23-1,CASPTTGHGYTF,TGCGCCAGCCCAACTACAGGGCATGGCTACACCTTC
TRBJ1-4,.,.,TRBV10-2,CASSPADEKLFF,TGCGCCAGCAGTCCCGCGGATGAAAAACTGTTTTTT
TRBJ1-1,.,TRBD1,TRBV19,CASTDRGRNTEAFF,TGTGCCAGTACAGACAGGGGGCGGAACACTGAAGCTTTCTTT
TRBJ1-2,.,TRBD1,TRBV7-8,CASSLVGQAYYGYTF,TGTGCCAGCAGCTTAGTGGGACAGGCGTACTATGGCTACACCTTC
TRBJ2-1,.,.,TRBV11-2,CASSLDGGGTIWNEQFF,TGTGCCAGCAGCTTAGATGGGGGAGGGACAATATGGAATGAGCAGTTCTTC
TRBJ1-2,.,TRBD1,TRBV7-2,CASSLGSYRGGGYGYTF,TGTGCCAGCAGCTTAGGATCATACAGGGGAGGAGGCTATGGCTACACCTTC
TRBJ1-2,.,TRBD1,TRBV25-1,CASLTGTGGGYTF,TGTGCCAGCCTAACCGGGACAGGGGGCGGCTACACCTTC
TRBJ2-1,few,TRBD2,TRBV7-9,CASSLVRASGRGNEQFF,TGTGCCAGCAGCTTAGTTAGGGCTAGCGGGAGGGGCAATGAGCAGTTCTTC
TRBJ1-1,few,.,TRBV7-3,CASSLRGDTEAFF,TGTGCCAGCAGCTTAAGGGGGGACACTGAAGCTTTCTTT
TRBJ1-5,.,.,TRBV2,CASRDTSNQPQHF,TGTGCCAGCAGAGACACGAGCAATCAGCCCCAGCATTTT
TRBJ2-7,.,TRBD1,TRBV28,CASSGQIFGGDRARTLTYEQYF,TGTGCCAGCAGTGGCCAAATCTTCGGCGGGGACAGGGCTCGGACCCTTACCTACGAGCAGTACTTC
TRBJ2-2,few,TRBD1,TRBV4-1,CASSQGLQGVYTGELFF,TGCGCCAGCAGCCAAGGGCTACAGGGGGTGTACACCGGGGAGCTGTTTTTT
TRBJ2-1,.,TRBD2,TRBV9,CASSVKGLPISYNEQFF,TGTGCCAGCAGCGTAAAGGGACTACCCATCTCCTACAATGAGCAGTTCTTC
TRBJ1-5,.,TRBD1,TRBV11-2,CASSLEGGSSDQPQHF,TGTGCCAGCAGCTTAGAAGGGGGCTCATCTGATCAGCCCCAGCATTTT
TRBJ2-1,.,TRBD1,TRBV28,CASSLDRGFYNEQFF,TGTGCCAGCAGTTTAGACAGGGGGTTCTACAATGAGCAGTTCTTC
TRBJ2-1,.,TRBD2,TRBV25-1,CASSDVAGDAYNEQFF,TGTGCCAGCAGTGATGTAGCGGGAGACGCCTACAATGAGCAGTTCTTC
TRBJ2-6,few,.,TRBV4-2,CASSQSAGHRSGANVLTF,TGTGCCAGCAGCCAAAGTGCTGGACATAGGTCTGGGGCCAACGTCCTGACTTTC
TRBJ2-3,once,TRBD1,TRBV29-1,CSARQGVDTQYF,TGCAGCGCCCGACAGGGGGTCGATACGCAGTATTTT
TRBJ2-1,few,.,TRBV11-1,CASTQTDEQFF,TGTGCCAGCACCCAAACAGATGAGCAGTTCTTC
TRBJ2-1,.,TRBD2,TRBV5-6,CASSFSGGGYEQFF,TGTGCCAGCAGCTTCAGTGGCGGGGGATATGAGCAGTTCTTC
TRBJ2-3,.,TRBD2,TRBV7-2,CASSTRLAVRTDTQYF,TGTGCCAGCAGCACCCGACTAGCGGTACGCACAGATACGCAGTATTTT
TRBJ1-1,.,.,TRBV30,CAWSGRQAFF,TGTGCCTGGAGTGGCAGACAGGCTTTCTTT
TRBJ1-4,.,.,TRBV28,CASNLQGTHEKLFF,TGTGCCAGCAACCTCCAGGGAACCCATGAAAAACTGTTTTTT
TRBJ1-3,.,TRBD1,TRBV2,CASRLDRGLDTIYF,TGTGCCAGCAGGCTGGACAGGGGTTTAGACACCATATATTTT
TRBJ1-3,.,TRBD1,TRBV5-5,CASSLAPVVSGGRYTIYF,TGTGCCAGCAGCTTGGCCCCCGTAGTGTCAGGGGGCCGGTACACCATATATTTT
TRBJ1-5,few,.,TRBV11-2,CASSLAQSNQPQHF,TGTGCCAGCAGCTTAGCACAGTCGAATCAGCCCCAGCATTTT